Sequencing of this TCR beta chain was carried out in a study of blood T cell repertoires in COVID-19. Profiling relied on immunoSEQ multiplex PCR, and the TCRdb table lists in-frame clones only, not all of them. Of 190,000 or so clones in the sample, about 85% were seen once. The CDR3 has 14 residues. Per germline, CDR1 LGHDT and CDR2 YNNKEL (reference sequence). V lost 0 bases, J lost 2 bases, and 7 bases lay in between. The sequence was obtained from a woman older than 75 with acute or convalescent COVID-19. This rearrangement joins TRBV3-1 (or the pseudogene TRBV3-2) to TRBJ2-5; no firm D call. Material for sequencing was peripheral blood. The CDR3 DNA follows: TGTGCCAGCAGCCAAGATCTAGTGCAAGAGACCCAGTACTTC. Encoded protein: CASSQDLVQETQYF.